The 31 T cell receptor beta chains below come from one sample, sequenced in a study of CD8 T cells in Susac syndrome. With random hexamers, reverse transcription was performed on roughly 0.5 to 1 ug of RNA. TCRdb re-derived calls from the immunoSEQ multiplex PCR reads in MiXCR, one entry per CDR3 protein. The data hold about 250,000 distinct CDR3 sequences, with over 85% observed a single time. Sequenced input: CD4+ T cells from PBMCs. The receptors were gathered from a human donor with multiple sclerosis.

The rearrangement uses TRBV10-3 and TRBJ2-2; D call uncertain. The germline V gene encodes CDR1 ENHRY and CDR2 SYGVKD. The CDR3 length is 15 residues. Trimming removed 6 bases from V and 0 bases from J, with 11 bases in between. The DNA of the CDR3 is TGTGCCATCAGACAAACAGTCACGAACACCGGGGAGCTGTTTTTT. This codes for CAIRQTVTNTGELFF.

The chain carries TRBV11-2 and TRBJ2-5; TRBD2 agrees at 11 bases. With V trimmed by 5 bases and J by 5 bases, 7 bases remained unmatched. The CDR3 is 15 residues long. The V gene's germline CDR1 is SGHAT and CDR2 FQNNGV. The CDR3 nucleotides are TGTGCCAGCAGCCCGGGACTAGCGGAACCGGAGACCCAGTACTTC. Translating gives CASSPGLAEPETQYF. The full variable domain, in which reference TRBV11-2 and TRBJ2-5 provide the parts outside the CDR3, is EAGVAQSPRYKIIEKRQSVAFWCNPISGHATLYWYQQILGQGPKLLIQFQNNGVVDDSQLPKDRFSAERLKGVDSTLKIQPAKLEDSAVYLCASSPGLAEPETQYFGPGTRLLVL.

This CDR3 reads CASSKEQGYAGNTIYF. DNA of the CDR3: TGTGCCAGCTCAAAGGAGCAGGGGTACGCTGGAAACACCATATATTTT. The rearrangement uses TRBV18 and TRBJ1-3; D is perhaps TRBD1 (6 bases). Germline values: CDR1 KGHSH, CDR2 LQKENI. The V and J ends lost 5 bases and 2 bases respectively, with 16 bases between them. There are 16 residues in the CDR3.

CDR3 nucleotides: TGTGCCAGTACTGTGGAGGGGCTTGGAAATCAGCCCCAGCATTTT. Translated: CASTVEGLGNQPQHF. The chain combines TRBV19 with TRBJ1-5; weak D call: TRBD1 (5 bases). The germline V gene encodes CDR1 LNHDA and CDR2 SQIVND (reference sequence). Between the trimmed V and J ends, which lost 7 bases and 4 bases, there was a span of 17 bases. This CDR3 has 15 residues.

The CDR3 region has the DNA TGCGCCAGCAGCCTGACAGGGGTTGGGGCCAACGTCCTGACTTTC. It translates to CASSLTGVGANVLTF. This rearrangement joins TRBV5-1 to TRBJ2-6, with TRBD1 matching 8 bases. CDR1 is SGHRS, CDR2 YFSETQ, per germline. There are 15 residues in the CDR3. V lost 4 bases, J lost 3 bases, and 3 bases stayed unmatched.

V and J are TRBV29-1 and TRBJ1-1; TRBD1 is a possible D gene (6 bases). The ends were cut back, 7 bases at V and 5 bases at J, with 11 bases in the middle. CDR3 length: 11 amino acids. CDR1 and CDR2 (germline): SQVTM, ANQGSEA. CDR3 residues: CSATQGTEAFF. CDR3 DNA: TGCAGCGCAACTCAGGGGACTGAAGCTTTCTTT.

The V gene is TRBV24-1, the J gene TRBJ1-6, with unresolved D. The CDR3 is made up of 14 amino acids. Germline loops: CDR1 KGHDR, CDR2 SFDVKD. V lost 7 bases and J lost 5, with 11 bases in between. CDR3 loop: CATSENRDNSPLHF. The CDR3 DNA sequence: TGTGCCACCAGCGAGAATAGGGATAATTCACCCCTCCACTTT.

V is TRBV27 and J is TRBJ2-7; perhaps TRBD2 as D (5 bases). Germline-derived CDR1 and CDR2 are MNHEY and SMNVEV (reference sequence). Trimming pared 6 bases from V and 2 bases from J, leaving 20 bases between. The CDR3 contains 16 residues. The CDR3 bases are TGTGCCAGCAGCCCCTCAAGCGGTTCATCTCCCTACGAGCAGTACGTC. Its protein product is CASSPSSGSSPYEQYV.

This chain connects TRBV30 to TRBJ2-2, with D tentatively TRBD1 or TRBD2 (6 bases each). The CDR3 runs to 16 residues. Per the germline V gene, CDR1 is GTSNPN and CDR2 is SVGIG (reference sequence). Trimming removed 0 bases at V and 1 base at J, with 12 bases between. The CDR3 is CAWSVLGGLNTGELFF. CDR3 DNA: TGTGCCTGGAGTGTACTCGGGGGCTTGAACACCGGGGAGCTGTTTTTT.

The chain uses TRBV2 and TRBJ2-7, with 14 bases that match TRBD2. The germline V gene encodes CDR1 SNHLY and CDR2 FYNNEI. Trimming cost V 5 bases and J 3 bases; bases outside gene matches: 9. The CDR3 is made up of 17 amino acids. This CDR3 reads CASSRTSGGRLSYEQYF. Written as DNA, the CDR3 is TGTGCCAGCAGTCGGACTAGCGGGGGGCGCCTCAGCTACGAGCAGTACTTC.

The table lists this clonotype with a few counts. The chain combines TRBV20-1 with TRBJ2-5, with TRBD2 identical over 10 bases. Germline CDR1 is DFQATT and CDR2 is SNEGSKA (reference sequence). The CDR3 spans 14 residues. The V gene end was trimmed by 1 base and the J gene end by 5 bases; junction bases not matched to a gene: 4. The CDR3 nucleotides read TGCAGTGCTAGAGGGCTAGCGGGAGAGGAGACCCAGTACTTC. Translated, it gives CSARGLAGEETQYF.

The chain couples TRBV15 to TRBJ2-2, with 9 bases lining up with TRBD2. Per the germline V gene, CDR1 is LNHNV and CDR2 is YYDKDF (reference sequence). CDR3 size: 16 residues. With 1 base clipped from V and 1 base from J, the junction kept 1 base outside the gene matches. The CDR3 sequence is CATSRGTSENTGELFF. The CDR3 coding sequence is TGTGCCACCAGCAGAGGGACTAGCGAGAACACCGGGGAGCTGTTTTTT. Supplemented by reference TRBV15 and TRBJ2-2, the full variable domain reads DAMVIQNPRYQVTQFGKPVTLSCSQTLNHNVMYWYQQKSSQAPKLLFHYYDKDFNNEADTPDNFQSRRPNTSFCFLDIRSPGLGDTAMYLCATSRGTSENTGELFFGEGSRLTVL.

The J gene is TRBJ2-3, the V gene TRBV29-1; D is undetermined. Between the trimmed V and J ends, which lost 2 bases and 2 bases, there was a span of 11 bases. The CDR3 spans 14 residues. The V gene's germline CDR1 is SQVTM and CDR2 ANQGSEA. CDR3 sequence reads: CSVEPPGLTDTQYF. The CDR3 bases are TGCAGCGTTGAACCCCCAGGCCTCACAGATACGCAGTATTTT.

This clonotype came up once. The V gene is TRBV19, the J gene TRBJ2-1; perhaps TRBD2 as D (5 bases). Trimming shortened V by 0 bases and J by 8 bases, and 8 bases separated the two germline ends. This CDR3 has 13 residues. The germline V gene has CDR1 LNHDA and CDR2 SQIVND (reference sequence). The CDR3 loop reads CASSIDREYEQFF. CDR3 nucleotide sequence: TGTGCCAGTAGTATAGATCGGGAATATGAGCAGTTCTTC.

V is TRBV2 and J is TRBJ2-7, with D perhaps matching TRBD1 (5 bases). CDR3 length: 16 amino acids. CDR1 and CDR2 from the germline V gene are SNHLY and FYNNEI. The V gene lost 6 bases and the J gene lost 2 bases, with 20 bases spanning the gap. The CDR3 DNA follows: TGTGCCAGCAGCGCACCGATTTCAGACAGAACCTACGAGCAGTACTTC. Translated, it gives CASSAPISDRTYEQYF.

The chain uses TRBV7-9 and TRBJ2-1; D is ambiguous. The germline V and J ends were trimmed by 5 bases and 1 base, with 15 bases remaining between them. The CDR3 contains 16 residues. From germline, CDR1 is SEHNR and CDR2 FQNEAQ (reference sequence). The CDR3 DNA follows: TGTGCCAGCAGCGCCCCTGACCAGCGTTCCTACAATGAGCAGTTCTTC. Its translation: CASSAPDQRSYNEQFF. Variable domain in full (rest from reference TRBV7-9 and TRBJ2-1): DTGVSQNPRHKITKRGQNVTFRCDPISEHNRLYWYRQTLGQGPEFLTYFQNEAQLEKSRLLSDRFSAERPKGSFSTLEIQRTEQGDSAMYLCASSAPDQRSYNEQFFGPGTRLTVL.

The chain is built from TRBV27 and TRBJ1-1, with TRBD1 matching over 7 bases. V lost 7 bases, J lost 4 bases, and 9 bases stayed unmatched. This CDR3 region has 14 residues. CDR1 is MNHEY, CDR2 SMNVEV, per germline (reference sequence). The CDR3 coding sequence is TGTGCCAGCATACCCACAGGGGTTAGCACTGAAGCTTTCTTT. As protein: CASIPTGVSTEAFF.

This chain links TRBV7-9 with TRBJ2-1; 10 bases agree with TRBD1. CDR3 length: 15 residues. Germline CDR1 SEHNR, CDR2 FQNEAQ (reference sequence). The J segment lost 6 bases and the V segment lost 6 bases, leaving 8 bases of the junction unmatched. CDR3 protein: CASRFPGQGFNEQFF. The CDR3 DNA reads as TGTGCCAGCAGATTCCCGGGACAGGGGTTCAATGAGCAGTTCTTC.

The rearrangement links TRBV3-1 to TRBJ2-3, with 10 bases identical to TRBD2. V was clipped by 5 bases and J by 2 bases; unmatched bases: 7. This CDR3 spans 16 amino acids. Germline V gene data show CDR1 as LGHDT and CDR2 as YNNKEL (reference sequence). DNA for the CDR3: TGTGCCAGCAGCATCCGGACTAGCGGACCCACAGATACGCAGTATTTT. It yields the protein CASSIRTSGPTDTQYF.

The chain carries TRBV24-1 and TRBJ2-6; a weak D match, TRBD1 (5 bases). The CDR3 is 13 residues long. Germline V gene data show CDR1 as KGHDR and CDR2 as SFDVKD. The ends were cut back, 9 bases at V and 2 bases at J, with 7 bases in the middle. CDR3 coding DNA: TGTGCCACCTGCAGGGCTGGGGCCAACGTCCTGACTTTC. This codes for CATCRAGANVLTF.

This clonotype was recorded a few times. The chain joins TRBV6-2 or TRBV6-3 to TRBJ2-4; D unclear. In germline, CDR1 is MNHEY, CDR2 SVGEGT. The CDR3 is 14 amino acids. Trimming shortened V by 8 bases and J by 8 bases, and 19 bases separated the two germline ends. Here the CDR3 reads CASSQAVVGHIQYF. Written as DNA, the CDR3 is TGTGCCAGCTCCCAGGCGGTAGTCGGGCACATTCAGTACTTC.

This chain links TRBV18 with TRBJ2-7, with D possibly being TRBD2 (5 bases). The CDR3 length is 14 residues. Germline V gives CDR1 KGHSH, CDR2 LQKENI. Trimming removed 3 bases from V and 4 bases from J, with 13 bases in between. CDR3 protein: CASSPKTGVYEQYV. CDR3 sequence (DNA): TGTGCCAGCTCACCCAAAACCGGGGTTTACGAGCAGTACGTC.

The chain carries TRBV5-1 and TRBJ1-1; perhaps TRBD1 as D (6 bases). This CDR3 is 15 amino acids long. Trimming left V 4 bases short and J 3 bases short, with 16 bases between. The V gene's germline CDR1 is SGHRS and CDR2 YFSETQ. CDR3 region: CASSDLQGSHTEAFF. As DNA, the CDR3 is TGCGCCAGCAGCGACTTACAGGGAAGCCACACTGAAGCTTTCTTT.

CDR3 coding DNA: TGTGCCAGCAGCCGGGGGACTCGGGCAGATACGCAGTATTTT. It specifies CASSRGTRADTQYF. The gene calls are TRBV12-3 or TRBV12-4 and TRBJ2-3, with a tentative D call TRBD2 (6 bases). V was clipped by 6 bases and J by 4 bases, with 14 bases between them. This CDR3 comprises 14 residues.

The chain employs TRBV29-1 and TRBJ2-1; 11 nucleotides line up with TRBD1. Germline CDR1 reads SQVTM; CDR2 reads ANQGSEA. The CDR3 extends over 14 amino acids. V was pared by 8 bases and J by 7 bases, with 10 bases of the junction left unmatched. DNA for the CDR3: TGCAGCATGAGGACAGGGGGCGCTTCAAATGAGCAGTTCTTC. This codes for CSMRTGGASNEQFF.

The chain recombines TRBV11-1 with TRBJ2-1; the match to TRBD2 covers 11 bases. The J segment lost 2 bases and the V segment lost 2 bases, leaving 5 bases of the junction unmatched. This CDR3 spans 17 amino acids. Germline-derived CDR1 and CDR2 are SGHAT and FQDESV (reference sequence). CDR3 nucleotide sequence: TGTGCCAGCAGCTTAAATCGACTAGCGGGAACCTACAATGAGCAGTTCTTC. This translates into CASSLNRLAGTYNEQFF.

The gene calls are TRBV3-1 and TRBJ2-1; D is perhaps TRBD1 (5 bases). Germline values: CDR1 LGHDT, CDR2 YNNKEL (reference sequence). Trimming shortened V by 0 bases and J by 2 bases, and 11 bases separated the two germline ends. The CDR3 runs 16 residues. CDR3 nucleotides: TGTGCCAGCAGCCAAGAAGTGACAGCGACCTACAATGAGCAGTTCTTC. Translation: CASSQEVTATYNEQFF.

A single count supports this clonotype. Written as DNA, the CDR3 is TGCAGCGTTGTAGGAGTTGCCCTGAAAGCCAAAAACATTCAGTACTTC. Translated: CSVVGVALKAKNIQYF. The chain joins TRBV29-1 to TRBJ2-4; D gene unclear. Germline CDR1 and CDR2: SQVTM and ANQGSEA. This CDR3 has 16 residues. V dropped 4 bases and J dropped 0 bases, with 16 bases sitting between them. Using reference TRBV29-1 and TRBJ2-4 for the parts outside the CDR3, the full variable domain is SAVISQKPSRDICQRGTSLTIQCQVDSQVTMMFWYRQQPGQSLTLIATANQGSEATYESGFVIDKFPISRPNLTFSTLTVSNMSPEDSSIYLCSVVGVALKAKNIQYFGAGTRLSVL.

The V gene is TRBV2, the J gene TRBJ2-5, with TRBD1 as a possible D gene (6 bases). Germline CDR1 is SNHLY and CDR2 is FYNNEI. V was shortened by 6 bases and J by 5 bases, with 16 bases between the two germline ends. The CDR3 extends over 14 amino acids. CDR3 protein: CASSATGFGETQYF. The CDR3 region has the DNA TGTGCCAGCAGCGCTACAGGGTTCGGGGAGACCCAGTACTTC.

The V gene is TRBV4-1, the J gene TRBJ2-3, with D perhaps matching TRBD2 (5 bases). The CDR3 sequence is 16 residues long. CDR1 is MGHRA, CDR2 YSYEKL, per germline. Trimming left V 4 bases short and J 0 bases short, with 14 bases between. The CDR3 reads CASSPLRGESTDTQYF. For the CDR3, the DNA is TGCGCCAGCAGCCCACTCCGTGGGGAGAGCACAGATACGCAGTATTTT.

This clonotype has just one count. The rearrangement joins TRBV12-3 or TRBV12-4 to TRBJ1-3; tentatively, D is TRBD1 (5 bases). Trimming took 6 bases from V and 4 from J, leaving 16 bases between them. The CDR3 consists of 15 residues. The CDR3, as DNA: TGTGCCAGCAGCCCGGGACGGCTGGAGGGAAACACCATATATTTT. It encodes CASSPGRLEGNTIYF.